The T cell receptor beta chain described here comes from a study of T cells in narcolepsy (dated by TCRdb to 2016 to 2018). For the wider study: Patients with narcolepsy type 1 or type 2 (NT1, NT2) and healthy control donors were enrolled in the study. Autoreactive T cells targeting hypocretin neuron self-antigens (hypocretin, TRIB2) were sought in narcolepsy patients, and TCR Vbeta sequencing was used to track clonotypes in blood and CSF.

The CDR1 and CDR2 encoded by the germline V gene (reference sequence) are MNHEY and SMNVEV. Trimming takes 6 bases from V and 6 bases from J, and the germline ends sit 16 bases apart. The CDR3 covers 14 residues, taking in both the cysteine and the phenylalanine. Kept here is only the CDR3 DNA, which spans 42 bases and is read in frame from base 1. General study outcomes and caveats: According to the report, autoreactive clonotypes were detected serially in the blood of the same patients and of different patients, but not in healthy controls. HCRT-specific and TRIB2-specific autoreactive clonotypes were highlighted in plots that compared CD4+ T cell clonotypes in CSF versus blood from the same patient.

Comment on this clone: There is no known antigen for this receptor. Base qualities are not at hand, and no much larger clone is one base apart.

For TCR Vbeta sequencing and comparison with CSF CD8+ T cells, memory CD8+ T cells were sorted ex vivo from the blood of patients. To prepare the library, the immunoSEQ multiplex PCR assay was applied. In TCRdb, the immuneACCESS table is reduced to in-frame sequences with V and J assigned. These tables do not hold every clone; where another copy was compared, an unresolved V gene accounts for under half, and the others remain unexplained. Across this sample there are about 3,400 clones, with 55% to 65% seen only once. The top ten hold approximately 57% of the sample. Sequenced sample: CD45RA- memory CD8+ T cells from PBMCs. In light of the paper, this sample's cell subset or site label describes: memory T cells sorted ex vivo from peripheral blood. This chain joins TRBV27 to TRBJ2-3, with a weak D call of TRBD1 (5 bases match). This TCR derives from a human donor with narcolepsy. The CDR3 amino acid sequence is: CASRVAVSGDTQYF. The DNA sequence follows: TGTGCCAGCAGGGTAGCTGTTTCAGGGGATACGCAGTATTTT.